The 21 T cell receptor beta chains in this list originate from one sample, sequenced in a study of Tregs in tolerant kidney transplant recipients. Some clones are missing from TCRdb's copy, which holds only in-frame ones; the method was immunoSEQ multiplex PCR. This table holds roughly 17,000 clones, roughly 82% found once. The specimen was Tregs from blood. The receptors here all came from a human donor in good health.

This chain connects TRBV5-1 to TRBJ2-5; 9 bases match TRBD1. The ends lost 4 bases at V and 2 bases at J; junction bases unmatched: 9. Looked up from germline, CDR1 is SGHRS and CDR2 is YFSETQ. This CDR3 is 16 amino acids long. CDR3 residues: CASSVPPGTGQETQYF. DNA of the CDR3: TGCGCCAGCAGCGTGCCACCTGGGACAGGGCAAGAGACCCAGTACTTC.

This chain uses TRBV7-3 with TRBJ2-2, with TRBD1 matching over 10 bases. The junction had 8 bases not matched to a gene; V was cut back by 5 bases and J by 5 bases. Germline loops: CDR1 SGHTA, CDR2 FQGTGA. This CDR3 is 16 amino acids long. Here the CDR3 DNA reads TGTGCCAGCAGCCCGGGCGGGACAGGGGCGACCGGGGAGCTGTTTTTT. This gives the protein CASSPGGTGATGELFF. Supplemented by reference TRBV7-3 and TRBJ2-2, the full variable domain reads GAGVSQTPSNKVTEKGKYVELRCDPISGHTALYWYRQSLGQGPEFLIYFQGTGAADDSGLPNDRFFAVRPEGSVSTLKIQRTERGDSAVYLCASSPGGTGATGELFFGEGSRLTVL.

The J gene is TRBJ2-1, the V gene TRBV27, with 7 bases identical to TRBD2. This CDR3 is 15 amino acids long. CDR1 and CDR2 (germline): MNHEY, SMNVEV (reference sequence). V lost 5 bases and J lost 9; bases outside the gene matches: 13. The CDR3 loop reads CASSPKVAGRGEQFF. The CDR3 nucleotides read TGTGCCAGCAGTCCCAAGGTAGCGGGCAGAGGTGAGCAGTTCTTC.

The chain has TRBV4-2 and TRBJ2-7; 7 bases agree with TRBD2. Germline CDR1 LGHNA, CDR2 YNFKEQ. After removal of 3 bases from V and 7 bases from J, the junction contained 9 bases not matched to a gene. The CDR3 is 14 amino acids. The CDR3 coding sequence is TGTGCCAGCAGCCAGGCCCGGCCCGGGGGGGAGCAGTACTTC. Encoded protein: CASSQARPGGEQYF.

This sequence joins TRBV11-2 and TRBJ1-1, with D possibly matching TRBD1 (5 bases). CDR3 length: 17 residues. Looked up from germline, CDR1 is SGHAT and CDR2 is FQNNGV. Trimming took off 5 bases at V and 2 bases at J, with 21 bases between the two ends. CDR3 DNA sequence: TGTGCCAGCAGCCCCCGTGGCGGGACGATCGAAAACACTGAAGCTTTCTTT. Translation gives CASSPRGGTIENTEAFF.

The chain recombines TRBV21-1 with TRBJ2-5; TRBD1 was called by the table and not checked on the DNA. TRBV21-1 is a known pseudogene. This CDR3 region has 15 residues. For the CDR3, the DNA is TGTGCCAACCACGATCCGGGACAGCAAGAAGAGACCCAGTACTTC. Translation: CANHDPGQQEETQYF.

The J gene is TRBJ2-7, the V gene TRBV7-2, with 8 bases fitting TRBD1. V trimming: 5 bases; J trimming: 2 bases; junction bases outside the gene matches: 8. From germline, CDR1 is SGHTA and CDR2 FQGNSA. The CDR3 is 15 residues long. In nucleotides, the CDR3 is TGTGCCAGCAGCATTTCGGGGACAGGCCCCTACGAGCAGTACTTC. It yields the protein CASSISGTGPYEQYF.

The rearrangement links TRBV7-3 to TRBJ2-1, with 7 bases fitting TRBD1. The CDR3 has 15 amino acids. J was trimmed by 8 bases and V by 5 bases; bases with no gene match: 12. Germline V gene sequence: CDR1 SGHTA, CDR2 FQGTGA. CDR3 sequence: CASSATLQGGDEQFF. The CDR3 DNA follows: TGTGCCAGCAGCGCCACCCTACAAGGGGGCGATGAGCAGTTCTTC.

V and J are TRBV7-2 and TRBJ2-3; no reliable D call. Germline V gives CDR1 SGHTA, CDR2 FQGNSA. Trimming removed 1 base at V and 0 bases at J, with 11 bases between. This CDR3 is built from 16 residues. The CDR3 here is CASSLGAPPSTDTQYF. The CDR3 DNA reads TGTGCCAGCAGCTTAGGGGCCCCCCCTAGCACAGATACGCAGTATTTT. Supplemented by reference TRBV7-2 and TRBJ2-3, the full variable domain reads GAGVSQSPSNKVTEKGKDVELRCDPISGHTALYWYRQSLGQGLEFLIYFQGNSAPDKSGLPSDRFSAERTGGSVSTLTIQRTQQEDSAVYLCASSLGAPPSTDTQYFGPGTRLTVL.

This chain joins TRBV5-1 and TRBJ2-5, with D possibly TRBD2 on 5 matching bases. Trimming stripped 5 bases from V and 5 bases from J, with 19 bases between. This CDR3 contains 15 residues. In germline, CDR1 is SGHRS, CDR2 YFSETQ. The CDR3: CASSFPKGGGETQYF. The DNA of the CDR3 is TGCGCCAGCAGTTTTCCTAAGGGTGGAGGTGAGACCCAGTACTTC. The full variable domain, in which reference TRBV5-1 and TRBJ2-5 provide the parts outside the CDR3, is KAGVTQTPRYLIKTRGQQVTLSCSPISGHRSVSWYQQTPGQGLQFLFEYFSETQRNKGNFPGRFSGRQFSNSRSEMNVSTLELGDSALYLCASSFPKGGGETQYFGPGTRLLVL.

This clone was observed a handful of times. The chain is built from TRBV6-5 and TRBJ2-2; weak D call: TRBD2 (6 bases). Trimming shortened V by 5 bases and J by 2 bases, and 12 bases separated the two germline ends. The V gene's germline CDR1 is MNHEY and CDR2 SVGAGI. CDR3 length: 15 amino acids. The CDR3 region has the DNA TGTGCCAGCAGTAGGCTAGCGTCCAACACCGGGGAGCTGTTTTTT. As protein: CASSRLASNTGELFF.

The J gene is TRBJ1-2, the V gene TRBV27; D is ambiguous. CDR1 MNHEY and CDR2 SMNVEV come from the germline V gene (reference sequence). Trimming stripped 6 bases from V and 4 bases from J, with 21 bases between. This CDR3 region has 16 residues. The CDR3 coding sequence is TGTGCCAGCAGACCCGCTCCCCCTTCAGCGGGCTATGGCTACACCTTC. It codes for CASRPAPPSAGYGYTF.

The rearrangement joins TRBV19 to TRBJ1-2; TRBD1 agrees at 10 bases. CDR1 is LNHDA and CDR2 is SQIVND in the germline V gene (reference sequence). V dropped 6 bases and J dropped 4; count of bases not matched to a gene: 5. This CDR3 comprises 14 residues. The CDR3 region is CASRPGQGFYGYTF. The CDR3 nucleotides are TGTGCCAGTAGGCCGGGACAGGGGTTCTATGGCTACACCTTC.

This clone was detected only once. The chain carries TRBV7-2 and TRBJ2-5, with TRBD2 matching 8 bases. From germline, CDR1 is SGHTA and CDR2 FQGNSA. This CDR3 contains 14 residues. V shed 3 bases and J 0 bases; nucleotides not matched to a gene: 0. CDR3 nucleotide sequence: TGTGCCAGCAGCTTGACTAGCGACCAAGAGACCCAGTACTTC. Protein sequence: CASSLTSDQETQYF.

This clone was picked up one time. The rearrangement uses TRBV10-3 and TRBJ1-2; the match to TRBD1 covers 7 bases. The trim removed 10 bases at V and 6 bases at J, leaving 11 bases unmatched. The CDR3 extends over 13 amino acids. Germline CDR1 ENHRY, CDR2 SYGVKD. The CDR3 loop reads CATTLQGRDGYTF. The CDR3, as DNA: TGTGCCACCACTTTACAGGGGCGTGATGGCTACACCTTC.

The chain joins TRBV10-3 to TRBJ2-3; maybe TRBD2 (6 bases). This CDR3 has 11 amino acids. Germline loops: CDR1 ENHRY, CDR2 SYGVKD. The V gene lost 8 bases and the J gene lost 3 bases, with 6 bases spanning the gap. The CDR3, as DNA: TGTGCCATCGGGAGGACAGATACGCAGTATTTT. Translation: CAIGRTDTQYF.

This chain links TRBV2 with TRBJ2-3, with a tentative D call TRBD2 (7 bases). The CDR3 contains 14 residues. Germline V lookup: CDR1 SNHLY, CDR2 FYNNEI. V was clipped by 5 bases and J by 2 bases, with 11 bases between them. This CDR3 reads CASSRRGPTDTQYF. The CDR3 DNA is TGTGCCAGCAGTAGGCGGGGGCCCACAGATACGCAGTATTTT.

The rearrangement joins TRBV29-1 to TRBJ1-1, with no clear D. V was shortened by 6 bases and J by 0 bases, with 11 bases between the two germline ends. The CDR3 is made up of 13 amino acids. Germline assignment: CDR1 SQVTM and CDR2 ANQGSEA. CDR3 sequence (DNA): TGCAGCGTAACAGAAGGCATGAACACTGAAGCTTTCTTT. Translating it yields CSVTEGMNTEAFF. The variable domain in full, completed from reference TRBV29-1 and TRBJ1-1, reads SAVISQKPSRDICQRGTSLTIQCQVDSQVTMMFWYRQQPGQSLTLIATANQGSEATYESGFVIDKFPISRPNLTFSTLTVSNMSPEDSSIYLCSVTEGMNTEAFFGQGTRLTVV.

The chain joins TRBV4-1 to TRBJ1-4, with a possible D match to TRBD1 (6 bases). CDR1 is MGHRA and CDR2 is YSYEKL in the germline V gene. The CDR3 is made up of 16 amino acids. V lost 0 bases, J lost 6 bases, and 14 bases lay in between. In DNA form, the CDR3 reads TGCGCCAGCAGCCAAGATAGGGGGGGCGAGGATGAAAAACTGTTTTTT. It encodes CASSQDRGGEDEKLFF.

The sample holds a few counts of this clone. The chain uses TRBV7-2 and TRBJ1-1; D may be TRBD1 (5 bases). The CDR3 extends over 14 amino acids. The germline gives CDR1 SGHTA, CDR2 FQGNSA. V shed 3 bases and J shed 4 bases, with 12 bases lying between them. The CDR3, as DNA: TGTGCCAGCAGCTTCGGAGGACAAGTCACTGAAGCTTTCTTT. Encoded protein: CASSFGGQVTEAFF.

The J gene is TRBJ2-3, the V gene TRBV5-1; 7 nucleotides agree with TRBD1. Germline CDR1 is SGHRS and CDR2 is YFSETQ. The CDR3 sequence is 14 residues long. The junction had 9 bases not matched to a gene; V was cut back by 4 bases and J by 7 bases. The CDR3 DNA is TGCGCCAGCAGCCTATTCACAGGGGCTAATACGCAGTATTTT. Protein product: CASSLFTGANTQYF.